This is a list of T cell receptor beta chains from one sample in a study of shared clonotypes between healthy human individuals. Repertoires were generated with immunoSEQ multiplex PCR, while TCRdb's copy carries only in-frame clones and drops some. The sample includes about 2.2 million clones, roughly 91% seen only once; the top ten take 1.5% to 2%. The material sequenced was naive CD8+ T cells from PBMCs. Receptors originate from a man between 18 and 29 years old in good health. Some clones in this sample may be carry-over from other donors' samples. The conserved cysteine and the conserved F or W are not part of the CDR3 here.

v_gene: TRBV4-3; CDR3aa: ASSQDDRAPKNIQY
v_gene: TRBV6-1; CDR3aa: ASSPDRVDTGELF
v_gene: TRBV7-2; CDR3aa: ASSLALAGVDEQY
v_gene: TRBV7-2; CDR3aa: ASSLGTPPSLEQY
v_gene: TRBV9; CDR3aa: ASSVGPIYGYT
v_gene: TRBV5-1; CDR3aa: ASSFPGDTMNTEAF
v_gene: TRBV7-9; CDR3aa: ASRGAIRGLDGYT
v_gene: TRBV7-9; CDR3aa: ASSLDRGWGNTEAF
v_gene: TRBV6-6; CDR3aa: ASSYLQGAREAF
v_gene: TRBV5-4; CDR3aa: ASSLGSANEKLF
v_gene: TRBV28; CDR3aa: ASSPGGAYEQY
v_gene: TRBV7-9; CDR3aa: ASSLVGGGEKLF
v_gene: TRBV25-1; CDR3aa: ASTQGGAKNIQY